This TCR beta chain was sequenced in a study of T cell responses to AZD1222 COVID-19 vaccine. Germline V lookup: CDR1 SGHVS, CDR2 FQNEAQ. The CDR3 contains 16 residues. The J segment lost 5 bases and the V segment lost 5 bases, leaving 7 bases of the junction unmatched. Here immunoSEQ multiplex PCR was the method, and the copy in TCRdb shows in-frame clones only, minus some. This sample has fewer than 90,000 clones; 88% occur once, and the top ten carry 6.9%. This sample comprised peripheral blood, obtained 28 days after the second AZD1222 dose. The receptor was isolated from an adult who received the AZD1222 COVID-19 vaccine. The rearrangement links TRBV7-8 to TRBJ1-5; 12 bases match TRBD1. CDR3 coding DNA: TGTGCCAGCAGCCACCGGGACAGGGGGCGCGATCAGCCCCAGCATTTT. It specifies CASSHRDRGRDQPQHF.